Below are 14 T cell receptor beta chains sequenced from a single sample in a study of CD8 T cells in Susac syndrome. With random hexamers, about 0.5 to 1 ug RNA was reverse transcribed. TCRdb used MiXCR to reprocess the immunoSEQ multiplex PCR reads, holding one entry per CDR3 protein. The sample lists about 100,000 distinct CDR3 sequences, 95% occurring once. Sequenced material: CD8+ T cells from PBMCs. The receptors come from a human donor with Susac syndrome.

The rearrangement links TRBV9 to TRBJ1-2, with TRBD1 matching over 8 bases. The CDR3 runs to 17 residues. Trimming cost V 3 bases and J 7 bases; bases outside gene matches: 17. Germline loops: CDR1 SGDLS, CDR2 YYNGEE. The CDR3 DNA reads as TGTGCCAGCAGCGCCCGACCCACGACAGGGGCCAACAGTGGCTACACCTTC. Translation gives CASSARPTTGANSGYTF. Supplemented by reference TRBV9 and TRBJ1-2, the full variable domain reads DSGVTQTPKHLITATGQRVTLRCSPRSGDLSVYWYQQSLDQGLQFLIQYYNGEERAKGNILERFSAQQFPDLHSELNLSSLELGDSALYFCASSARPTTGANSGYTFGSGTRLTVV.

The chain carries TRBV12-3 or TRBV12-4 and TRBJ2-7, with TRBD2 as a possible D gene (5 bases). CDR3 length: 14 residues. V lost 7 bases to trimming and J lost 2 bases, with 15 bases between them. The CDR3 DNA follows: TGTGCCAGCACCGCCGGGAAAGGCGCCTACGAGCAGTACTTC. This translates into CASTAGKGAYEQYF.

This clonotype was picked up one time. The V call is TRBV28, the J call TRBJ2-5; 12 bases are a match to TRBD2. J was trimmed by 4 bases and V by 6 bases; bases with no gene match: 6. CDR3 size: 15 residues. Germline values: CDR1 MDHEN, CDR2 SYDVKM. CDR3 residues: CASRATSGRRETQYF. The DNA for the CDR3 is TGTGCCAGCAGGGCGACTAGCGGGAGACGAGAGACCCAGTACTTC. The full variable domain, with the rest looked up from reference TRBV28 and TRBJ2-5, is DVKVTQSSRYLVKRTGEKVFLECVQDMDHENMFWYRQDPGLGLRLIYFSYDVKMKEKGDIPEGYSVSREKKERFSLILESASTNQTSMYLCASRATSGRRETQYFGPGTRLLVL.

The chain joins TRBV7-9 to TRBJ1-1, with D possibly being TRBD1 (6 bases). The V end lost 7 bases, the J end lost 0 bases, and 9 bases lay between the germline ends. The CDR3 contains 13 residues. CDR1 and CDR2 (germline): SEHNR, FQNEAQ (reference sequence). The CDR3 DNA reads TGTGCCAGCAACGACAGGATGAACACTGAAGCTTTCTTT. This sequence encodes CASNDRMNTEAFF.

This rearrangement joins TRBV6-5 to TRBJ1-6, with D uncertain. The germline V and J ends were trimmed by 0 bases and 7 bases, with 13 bases remaining between them. The germline V gene has CDR1 MNHEY and CDR2 SVGAGI. The CDR3 runs to 16 residues. CDR3 region: CASSYSAGRRNSPLHF. For the CDR3, the DNA is TGTGCCAGCAGTTACTCGGCGGGAAGGAGAAATTCACCCCTCCACTTT.

This clonotype is a singleton in its sample. This chain uses TRBV29-1 with TRBJ1-1; D unresolved. This CDR3 spans 14 amino acids. V lost 2 bases to trimming and J lost 1 base, with 11 bases between them. Germline CDR1 is SQVTM and CDR2 is ANQGSEA. DNA for the CDR3: TGCAGCGTTGAACTGATGGCAGCGAACACTGAAGCTTTCTTT. Its protein product is CSVELMAANTEAFF.

This clonotype was seen a handful of times. The gene calls are TRBV29-1 and TRBJ2-5; no firm D call. Looked up from germline, CDR1 is SQVTM and CDR2 is ANQGSEA. Trimming cost V 4 bases and J 5 bases, with 5 bases left between them. This CDR3 has 10 amino acids. CDR3 bases: TGCAGCGTTGTGGTGGAGACCCAGTACTTC. It yields the protein CSVVVETQYF.

The chain carries TRBV6-4 and TRBJ1-1, with D possibly being TRBD1 (5 bases). The CDR3 consists of 13 residues. V was cut by 6 bases and J by 1 base, with 9 bases left in between. CDR1 and CDR2 (germline): MRHNA, SNTAGT. The CDR3 region is CASRVQENTEAFF. The DNA for the CDR3 is TGTGCCAGCAGGGTACAGGAGAACACTGAAGCTTTCTTT.

This chain joins TRBV15 and TRBJ2-7; 7 nucleotides match TRBD2. CDR3 length: 15 residues. Germline CDR1 reads LNHNV; CDR2 reads YYDKDF (reference sequence). With V trimmed by 0 bases and J by 0 bases, 2 bases remained unmatched. In DNA, the CDR3 is TGTGCCACCAGCAGAGAAGGCGGGAGCTCCTACGAGCAGTACTTC. As protein: CATSREGGSSYEQYF.

The genes are TRBV5-6 and TRBJ2-7, with 10 bases aligning to TRBD1. The CDR3 is made up of 16 amino acids. Germline values: CDR1 SGHDT, CDR2 YYEEEE. V gave up 4 bases and J gave up 5 bases; unmatched junction bases: 12. The CDR3, as DNA: TGTGCCAGCAGCGCCATGACAGGGGGCGATTCGAACGAGCAGTACTTC. Its protein is CASSAMTGGDSNEQYF. The full variable domain, with the rest looked up from reference TRBV5-6 and TRBJ2-7, is DAGVTQSPTHLIKTRGQQVTLRCSPKSGHDTVSWYQQALGQGPQFIFQYYEEEERQRGNFPDRFSGHQFPNYSSELNVNALLLGDSALYLCASSAMTGGDSNEQYFGPGTRLTVT.

The J gene is TRBJ2-2, the V gene TRBV11-2; D ambiguous. Germline V CDR1 and CDR2: SGHAT, FQNNGV. This CDR3 spans 13 amino acids. V lost 3 bases, J lost 5 bases, and 7 bases lay in between. Here the CDR3 reads CASSFEVTGELFF. Here the CDR3 DNA reads TGTGCCAGCAGCTTTGAAGTTACCGGGGAGCTGTTTTTT.

The chain uses TRBV2 and TRBJ1-4; the D gene is possibly TRBD1 (5 bases). Germline values: CDR1 SNHLY, CDR2 FYNNEI. The CDR3 consists of 15 residues. V lost 8 bases to trimming and J lost 7 bases, with 20 bases between them. The CDR3 coding sequence is TGTGCCAGCGGTTCTATGCAGGGTGGATCTGAAAAACTGTTTTTT. It codes for CASGSMQGGSEKLFF. The full variable domain, rest sourced from reference TRBV2 and TRBJ1-4, is EPEVTQTPSHQVTQMGQEVILRCVPISNHLYFYWYRQILGQKVEFLVSFYNNEISEKSEIFDDQFSVERPDGSNFTLKIRSTKLEDSAMYFCASGSMQGGSEKLFFGSGTQLSVL.

The rearrangement uses TRBV7-9 and TRBJ2-2, with 10 nucleotides matching TRBD2. The CDR3 runs 16 residues. V trimming: 5 bases; J trimming: 7 bases; junction bases outside the gene matches: 10. The germline V gene has CDR1 SEHNR and CDR2 FQNEAQ (reference sequence). CDR3 DNA: TGTGCCAGCAGCCTACCCCCGGGACTAGCGATCGGGGAGCTGTTTTTT. This codes for CASSLPPGLAIGELFF.

V is TRBV5-1 and J is TRBJ1-1, with D possibly TRBD1 on 5 matching bases. V was pared by 1 base and J by 0 bases, with 10 bases between. This CDR3 contains 15 residues. Germline V gene data show CDR1 as SGHRS and CDR2 as YFSETQ. The CDR3 DNA sequence: TGCGCCAGCAGCTTGAATCAGGGTATGAACACTGAAGCTTTCTTT. It is translated as CASSLNQGMNTEAFF.